The clone carrying this T cell receptor beta chain was seen only a few times. Template material for amplifying TCR beta CDR3 regions consisted of RNA transcripts. HTBI primers were used for first-round RT-PCR of the TCR CDR3. TCRdb reanalysed the multiplex PCR reads using MiXCR and keeps one entry per CDR3 protein. The table includes approximately 410,000 distinct CDR3 sequences, roughly an eighth detected once. CDR3 length equals 16 residues. The germline gives CDR1 GTSNPN, CDR2 SVGIG (reference sequence). Trimming cost V 3 bases and J 5 bases; bases outside gene matches: 13. The hyperthyroidism was newly diagnosed and had lasted under 2 months; the patients were aged 18 to 65. The sample is drawn from a study of T cells in Graves' hyperthyroidism and ophthalmopathy.

Sequencing was carried out using blood. The receptor was derived from a young woman with Graves' hyperthyroidism. This chain joins TRBV30 and TRBJ1-5; 7 bases align to TRBD1. The CDR3 loop is CAWSHPPGQIYQPQHF. The CDR3 DNA reads TGTGCCTGGAGCCACCCCCCGGGACAGATCTATCAGCCCCAGCATTTT.